This T cell receptor (beta chain) was observed in a study of shared clonotypes between healthy human individuals. The authors distributed each subset's genomic DNA evenly over several immunoSEQ plates. TCRdb's copy holds only in-frame clones and misses some; the assay was immunoSEQ multiplex PCR. The data hold approximately 2.5 million clones, with 85% to 95% observed a single time. The length of the CDR3 is 16 residues. Germline CDR1 reads MGHDK; CDR2 reads SYGVNS. The V end lost 4 bases, the J end lost 5 bases, and 17 bases lay between the germline ends. Among the donors, all were Caucasian adults who lived in Nashville, Tennessee.

The clonotype comes from a man younger than 30 in good health. This rearrangement joins TRBV25-1 to TRBJ2-2; possibly TRBD2 for D (5 bases). Material for sequencing was naive CD4+ T cells sorted from blood. Subset described: CD45RA+ positively selected. The CDR3 nucleotides are TGTGCCAGCAGTGCGGCCGCCGCGGGTAAAACCGGGGAGCTGTTTTTT. Translation: CASSAAAAGKTGELFF.